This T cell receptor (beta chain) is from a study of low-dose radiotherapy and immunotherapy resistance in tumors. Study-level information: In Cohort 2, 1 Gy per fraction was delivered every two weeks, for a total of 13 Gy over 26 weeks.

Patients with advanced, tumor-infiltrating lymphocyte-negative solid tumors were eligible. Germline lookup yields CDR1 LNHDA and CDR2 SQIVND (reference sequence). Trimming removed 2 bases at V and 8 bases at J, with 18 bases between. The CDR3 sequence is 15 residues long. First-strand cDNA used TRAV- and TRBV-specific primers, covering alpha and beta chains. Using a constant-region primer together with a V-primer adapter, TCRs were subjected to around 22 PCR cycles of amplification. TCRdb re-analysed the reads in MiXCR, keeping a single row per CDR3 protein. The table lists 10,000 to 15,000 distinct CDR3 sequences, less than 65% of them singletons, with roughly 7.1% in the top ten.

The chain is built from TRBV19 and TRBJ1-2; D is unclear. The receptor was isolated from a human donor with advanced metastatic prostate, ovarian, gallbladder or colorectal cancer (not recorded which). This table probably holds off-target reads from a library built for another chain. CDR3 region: CASSISKVGATGYTF. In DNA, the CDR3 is TGTGCCAGTAGTATATCGAAGGTGGGTGCGACCGGCTACACCTTC. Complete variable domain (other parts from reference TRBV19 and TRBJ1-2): DGGITQSPKYLFRKEGQNVTLSCEQNLNHDAMYWYRQDPGQGLRLIYYSQIVNDFQKGDIAEGYSVSREKKESFPLTVTSAQKNPTAFYLCASSISKVGATGYTFGSGTRLTVV.